Described below is a single TCR beta chain sequence and its context. Its antigen remains unknown. Germline V lookup: CDR1 SNHLY, CDR2 FYNNEI. The CDR3 length is 16 residues. V lost 5 bases and J 8 bases, leaving 19 bases between the germline ends. The sample originates from a study of CD8+ T cells in alopecia areata. As the sequencing template, cDNA was produced by extracting RNA and reverse transcribing it. TCRdb keeps only in-frame clones here, not all; method: immunoSEQ multiplex PCR. The table records under 4,500 clones, 71% of them present only once. Points from the study as a whole: In scalp samples, resident alphabeta T cells of normal skin are also sequenced. An increase in clonality over normal scalp was evident in lesional scalp, especially alopecia totalis/universalis. With patients, TCR sharing proved less clear than in mice, a difference possibly related to HLA.

The V and J genes are TRBV2 and TRBJ1-6, with D perhaps TRBD1 (6 bases). The receptor comes from a human donor in good health. Sequencing was carried out using skin. The CDR3 DNA reads as TGTGCCAGCAGTTGGGACAAGGGATTGTCAGATTCACCCCTCCACTTT. It specifies CASSWDKGLSDSPLHF. The whole variable domain, remainder taken from reference TRBV2 and TRBJ1-6, is EPEVTQTPSHQVTQMGQEVILRCVPISNHLYFYWYRQILGQKVEFLVSFYNNEISEKSEIFDDQFSVERPDGSNFTLKIRSTKLEDSAMYFCASSWDKGLSDSPLHFGNGTRLTVT.